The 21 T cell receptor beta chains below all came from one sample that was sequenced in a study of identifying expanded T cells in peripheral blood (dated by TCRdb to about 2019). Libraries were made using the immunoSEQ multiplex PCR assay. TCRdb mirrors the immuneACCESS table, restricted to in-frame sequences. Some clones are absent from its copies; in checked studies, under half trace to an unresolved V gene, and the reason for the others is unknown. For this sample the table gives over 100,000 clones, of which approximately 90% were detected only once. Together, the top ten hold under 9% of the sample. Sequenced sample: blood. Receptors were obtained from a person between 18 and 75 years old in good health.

CDR3 bases: TGTGCCAGCTCACAGGGGTCCCCGAACACCGGGGAGCTGTTTTTT. Translated, it gives CASSQGSPNTGELFF. This sequence joins TRBV18 and TRBJ2-2; maybe TRBD1 (5 bases). V lost 4 bases and J lost 0, with 9 bases in between. The CDR3 is 15 residues long. CDR1 and CDR2 from the germline V gene are KGHSH and LQKENI. The full variable domain, rest sourced from reference TRBV18 and TRBJ2-2, is NAGVMQNPRHLVRRRGQEARLRCSPMKGHSHVYWYRQLPEEGLKFMVYLQKENIIDESGMPKERFSAEFPKEGPSILRIQQVVRGDSAAYFCASSQGSPNTGELFFGEGSRLTVL.

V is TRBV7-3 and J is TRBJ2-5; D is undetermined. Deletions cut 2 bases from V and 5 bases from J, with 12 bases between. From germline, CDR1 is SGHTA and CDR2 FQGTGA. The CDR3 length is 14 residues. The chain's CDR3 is CASSLAGQRETQYF. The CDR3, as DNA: TGTGCCAGCAGCTTAGCCGGGCAGAGGGAGACCCAGTACTTC. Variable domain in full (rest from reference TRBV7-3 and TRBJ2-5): GAGVSQTPSNKVTEKGKYVELRCDPISGHTALYWYRQSLGQGPEFLIYFQGTGAADDSGLPNDRFFAVRPEGSVSTLKIQRTERGDSAVYLCASSLAGQRETQYFGPGTRLLVL.

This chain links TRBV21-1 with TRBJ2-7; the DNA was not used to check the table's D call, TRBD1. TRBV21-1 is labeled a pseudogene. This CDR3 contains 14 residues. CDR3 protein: CASSKVTGFHEQYF. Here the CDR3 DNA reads TGTGCCAGCAGCAAGGTGACAGGGTTCCACGAGCAGTACTTC.

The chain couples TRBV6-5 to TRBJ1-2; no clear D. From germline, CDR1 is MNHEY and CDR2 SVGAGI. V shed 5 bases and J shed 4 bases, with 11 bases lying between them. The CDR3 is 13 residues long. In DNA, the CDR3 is TGTGCCAGCAGTCGACGGATTCTCTATGGCTACACCTTC. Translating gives CASSRRILYGYTF.

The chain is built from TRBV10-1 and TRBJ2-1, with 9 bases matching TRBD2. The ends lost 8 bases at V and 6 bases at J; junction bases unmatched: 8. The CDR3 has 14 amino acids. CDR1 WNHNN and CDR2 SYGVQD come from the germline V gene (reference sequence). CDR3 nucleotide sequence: TGCGCCAGCGGAGCGGGAGGAGCCGCCAATGAGCAGTTCTTC. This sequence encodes CASGAGGAANEQFF.

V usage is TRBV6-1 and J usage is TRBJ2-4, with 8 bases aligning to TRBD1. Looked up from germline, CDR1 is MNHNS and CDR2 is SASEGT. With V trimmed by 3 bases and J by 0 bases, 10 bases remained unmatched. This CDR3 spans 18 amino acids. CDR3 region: CASSDVPGQASAKNIQYF. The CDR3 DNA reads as TGTGCCAGCAGTGATGTCCCGGGACAGGCGTCAGCCAAAAACATTCAGTACTTC.

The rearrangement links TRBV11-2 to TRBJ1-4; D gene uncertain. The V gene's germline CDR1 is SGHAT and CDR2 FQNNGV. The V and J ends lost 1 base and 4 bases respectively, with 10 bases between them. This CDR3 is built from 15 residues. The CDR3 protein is CASSLVGSLNEKLFF. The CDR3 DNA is TGTGCCAGCAGCTTAGTGGGGTCCCTTAATGAAAAACTGTTTTTT. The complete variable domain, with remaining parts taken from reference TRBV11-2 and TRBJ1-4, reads EAGVAQSPRYKIIEKRQSVAFWCNPISGHATLYWYQQILGQGPKLLIQFQNNGVVDDSQLPKDRFSAERLKGVDSTLKIQPAKLEDSAVYLCASSLVGSLNEKLFFGSGTQLSVL.

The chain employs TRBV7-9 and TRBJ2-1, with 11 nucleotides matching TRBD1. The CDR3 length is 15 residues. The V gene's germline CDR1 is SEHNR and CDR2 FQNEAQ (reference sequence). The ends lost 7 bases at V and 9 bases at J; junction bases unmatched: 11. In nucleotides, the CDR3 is TGTGCCAGCACTCATTCTGGACAGGGGGCGGGTGAGCAGTTCTTC. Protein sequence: CASTHSGQGAGEQFF.

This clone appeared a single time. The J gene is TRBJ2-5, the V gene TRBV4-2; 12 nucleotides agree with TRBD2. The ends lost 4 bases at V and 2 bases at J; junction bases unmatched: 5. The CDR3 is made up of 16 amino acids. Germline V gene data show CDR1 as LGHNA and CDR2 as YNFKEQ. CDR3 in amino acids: CASSPGTSGQQETQYF. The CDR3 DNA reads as TGTGCCAGCAGCCCCGGGACTAGCGGGCAACAAGAGACCCAGTACTTC.

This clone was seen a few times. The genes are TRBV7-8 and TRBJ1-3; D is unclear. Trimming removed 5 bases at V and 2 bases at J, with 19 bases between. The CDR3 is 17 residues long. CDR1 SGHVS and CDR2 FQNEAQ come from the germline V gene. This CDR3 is CASSLFDRGYPGNTIYF. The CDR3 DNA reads TGTGCCAGCAGCCTTTTTGATCGCGGATACCCTGGAAACACCATATATTTT. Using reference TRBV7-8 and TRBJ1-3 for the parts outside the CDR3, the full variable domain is GAGVSQSPRYKVAKRGQDVALRCDPISGHVSLFWYQQALGQGPEFLTYFQNEAQLDKSGLPSDRFFAERPEGSVSTLKIQRTQQEDSAVYLCASSLFDRGYPGNTIYFGEGSWLTVV.

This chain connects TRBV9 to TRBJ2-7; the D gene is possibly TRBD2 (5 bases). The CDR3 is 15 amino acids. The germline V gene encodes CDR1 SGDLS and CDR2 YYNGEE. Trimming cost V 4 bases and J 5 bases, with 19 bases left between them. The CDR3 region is CASSPNLREPHEQYF. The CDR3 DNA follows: TGTGCCAGCAGCCCCAACCTCCGGGAACCCCACGAGCAGTACTTC.

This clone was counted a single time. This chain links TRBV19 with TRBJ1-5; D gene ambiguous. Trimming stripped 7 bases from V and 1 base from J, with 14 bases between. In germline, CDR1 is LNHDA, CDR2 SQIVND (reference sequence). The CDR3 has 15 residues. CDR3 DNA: TGTGCCAGTATTAGTGGAGATGGGAGCAATCAGCCCCAGCATTTT. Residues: CASISGDGSNQPQHF.

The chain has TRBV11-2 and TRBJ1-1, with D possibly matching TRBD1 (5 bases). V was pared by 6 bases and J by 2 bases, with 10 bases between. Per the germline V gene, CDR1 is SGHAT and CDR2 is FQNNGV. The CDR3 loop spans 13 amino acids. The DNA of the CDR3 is TGTGCCAGCAGTTCACAGGCTAACACTGAAGCTTTCTTT. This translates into CASSSQANTEAFF.

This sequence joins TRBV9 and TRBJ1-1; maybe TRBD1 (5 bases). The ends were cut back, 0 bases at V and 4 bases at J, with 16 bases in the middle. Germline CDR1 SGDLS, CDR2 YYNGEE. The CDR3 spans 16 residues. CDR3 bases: TGTGCCAGCAGCGTAGGTGGGGACTGGGAGGGCACTGAAGCTTTCTTT. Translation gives CASSVGGDWEGTEAFF.

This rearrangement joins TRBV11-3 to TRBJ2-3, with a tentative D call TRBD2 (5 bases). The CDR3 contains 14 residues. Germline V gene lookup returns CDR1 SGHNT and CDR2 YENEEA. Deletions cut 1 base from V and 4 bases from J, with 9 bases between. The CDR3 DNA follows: TGTGCCAGCAGCTTAGGAGCTAGCTCAGATACGCAGTATTTT. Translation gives CASSLGASSDTQYF.

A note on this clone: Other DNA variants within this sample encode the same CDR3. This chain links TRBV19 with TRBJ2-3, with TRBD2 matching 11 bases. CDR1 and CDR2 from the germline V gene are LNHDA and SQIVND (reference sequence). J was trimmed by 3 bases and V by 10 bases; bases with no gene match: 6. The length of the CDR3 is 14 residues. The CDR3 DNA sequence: TGTGCCACCCAGCTAGCGGGGGGAACAGATACGCAGTATTTT. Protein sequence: CATQLAGGTDTQYF.

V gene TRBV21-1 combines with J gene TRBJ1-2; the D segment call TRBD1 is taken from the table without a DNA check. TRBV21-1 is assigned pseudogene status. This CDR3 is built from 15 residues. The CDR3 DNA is TGTGCCAGCAGCAAAGCAGGGCAGGGTGTCACTGGCTACACCTTC. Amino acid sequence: CASSKAGQGVTGYTF.

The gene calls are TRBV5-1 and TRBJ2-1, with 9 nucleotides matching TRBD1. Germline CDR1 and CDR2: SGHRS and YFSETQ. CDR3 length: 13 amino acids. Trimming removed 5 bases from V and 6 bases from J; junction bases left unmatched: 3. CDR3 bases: TGCGCCAGCAGTCGGGACAGGGCCAATGAGCAGTTCTTC. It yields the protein CASSRDRANEQFF.

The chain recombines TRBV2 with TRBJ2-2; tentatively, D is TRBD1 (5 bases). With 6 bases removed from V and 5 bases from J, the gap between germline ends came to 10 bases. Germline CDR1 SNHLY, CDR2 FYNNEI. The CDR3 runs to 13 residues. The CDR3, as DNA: TGTGCCAGCAGCCAGGGTTTTACCGGGGAGCTGTTTTTT. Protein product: CASSQGFTGELFF.

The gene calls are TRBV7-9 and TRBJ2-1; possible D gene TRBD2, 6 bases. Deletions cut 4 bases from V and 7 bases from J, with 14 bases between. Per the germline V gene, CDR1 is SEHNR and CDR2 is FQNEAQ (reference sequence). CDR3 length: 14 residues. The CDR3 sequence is CASSSDPGGNEQFF. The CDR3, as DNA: TGTGCCAGCAGCTCAGACCCTGGGGGGAATGAGCAGTTCTTC.

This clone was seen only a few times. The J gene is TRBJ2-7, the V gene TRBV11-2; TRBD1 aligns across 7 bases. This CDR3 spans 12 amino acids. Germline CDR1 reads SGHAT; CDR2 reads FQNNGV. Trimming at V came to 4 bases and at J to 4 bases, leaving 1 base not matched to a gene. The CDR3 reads CASSSDRYEQYF. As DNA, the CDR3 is TGTGCCAGCAGCTCGGACAGGTACGAGCAGTACTTC.